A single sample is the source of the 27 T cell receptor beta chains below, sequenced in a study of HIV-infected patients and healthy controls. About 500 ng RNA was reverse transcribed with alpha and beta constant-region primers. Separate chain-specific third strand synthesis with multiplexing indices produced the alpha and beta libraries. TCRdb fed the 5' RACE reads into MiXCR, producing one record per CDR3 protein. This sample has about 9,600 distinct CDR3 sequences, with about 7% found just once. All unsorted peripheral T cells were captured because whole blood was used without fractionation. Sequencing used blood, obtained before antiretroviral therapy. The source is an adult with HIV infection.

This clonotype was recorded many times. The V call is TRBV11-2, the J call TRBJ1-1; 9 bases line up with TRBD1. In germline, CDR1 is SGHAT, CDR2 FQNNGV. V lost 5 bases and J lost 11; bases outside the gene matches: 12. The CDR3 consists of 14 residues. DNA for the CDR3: TGTGCCAGCAGCCCCTTGGGGACAGGGTACGACGCTTTCTTT. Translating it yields CASSPLGTGYDAFF.

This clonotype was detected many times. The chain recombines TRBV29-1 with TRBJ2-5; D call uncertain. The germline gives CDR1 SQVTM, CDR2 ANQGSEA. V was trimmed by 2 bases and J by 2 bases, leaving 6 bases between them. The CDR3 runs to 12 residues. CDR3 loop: CSVEYQQETQYF. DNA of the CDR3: TGCAGCGTTGAATATCAGCAAGAGACCCAGTACTTC.

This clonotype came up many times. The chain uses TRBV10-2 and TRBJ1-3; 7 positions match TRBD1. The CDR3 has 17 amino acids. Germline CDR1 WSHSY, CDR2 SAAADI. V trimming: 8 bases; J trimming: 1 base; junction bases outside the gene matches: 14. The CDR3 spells CASPVPDRNGSGNTIYF. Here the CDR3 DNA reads TGCGCCAGCCCAGTCCCGGACAGGAACGGATCTGGAAACACCATATATTTT.

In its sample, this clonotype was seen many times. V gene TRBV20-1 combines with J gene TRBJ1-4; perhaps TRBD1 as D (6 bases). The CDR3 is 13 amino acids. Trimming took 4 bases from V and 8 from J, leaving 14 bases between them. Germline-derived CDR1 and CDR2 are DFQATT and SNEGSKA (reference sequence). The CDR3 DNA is TGCAGTGCTACCACAGGGAAGGGGGAAAAACTGTTTTTT. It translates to CSATTGKGEKLFF.

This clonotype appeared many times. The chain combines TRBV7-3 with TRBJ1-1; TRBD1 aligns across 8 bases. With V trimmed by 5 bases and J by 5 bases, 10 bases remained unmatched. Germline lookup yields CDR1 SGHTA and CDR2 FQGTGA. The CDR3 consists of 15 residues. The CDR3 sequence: CASSTGGLGNTEAFF. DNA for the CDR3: TGTGCCAGCAGCACAGGGGGGCTCGGGAATACTGAAGCTTTCTTT.

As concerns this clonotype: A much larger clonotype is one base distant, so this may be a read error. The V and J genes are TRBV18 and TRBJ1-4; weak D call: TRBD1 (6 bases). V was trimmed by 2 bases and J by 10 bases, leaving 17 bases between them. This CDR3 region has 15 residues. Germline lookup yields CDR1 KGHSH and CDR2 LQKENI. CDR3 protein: CASSPTGSRGGKLFF. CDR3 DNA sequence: TGTGCCAGCTCACCAACCGGGAGCAGGGGTGGAAAACTGTTTTTT.

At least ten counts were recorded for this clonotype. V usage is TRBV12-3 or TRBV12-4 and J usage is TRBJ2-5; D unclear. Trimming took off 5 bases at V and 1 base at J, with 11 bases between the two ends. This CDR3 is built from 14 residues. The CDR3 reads CASSPRAFQETQYF. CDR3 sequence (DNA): TGTGCCAGCAGTCCCCGGGCCTTCCAAGAGACCCAGTACTTC.

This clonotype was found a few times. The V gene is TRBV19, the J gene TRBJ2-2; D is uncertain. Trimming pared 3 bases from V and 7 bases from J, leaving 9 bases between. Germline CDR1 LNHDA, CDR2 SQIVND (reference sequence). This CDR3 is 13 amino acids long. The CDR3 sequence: CASSMSPNGELFF. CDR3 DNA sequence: TGTGCCAGTAGTATGAGCCCTAACGGGGAGCTGTTTTTT.

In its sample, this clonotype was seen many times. The CDR3 DNA is TGCGCCAGCAGCTTGAGCCGGCCCGGGGGGACAAATGAGCAGTTCTTC. This encodes CASSLSRPGGTNEQFF. The V and J genes are TRBV5-1 and TRBJ2-1, with D possibly TRBD2 on 7 matching bases. The CDR3 sequence is 16 residues long. V dropped 1 base and J dropped 7 bases, with 18 bases sitting between them. Germline V gene data show CDR1 as SGHRS and CDR2 as YFSETQ. The variable domain in full, completed from reference TRBV5-1 and TRBJ2-1, reads KAGVTQTPRYLIKTRGQQVTLSCSPISGHRSVSWYQQTPGQGLQFLFEYFSETQRNKGNFPGRFSGRQFSNSRSEMNVSTLELGDSALYLCASSLSRPGGTNEQFFGPGTRLTVL.

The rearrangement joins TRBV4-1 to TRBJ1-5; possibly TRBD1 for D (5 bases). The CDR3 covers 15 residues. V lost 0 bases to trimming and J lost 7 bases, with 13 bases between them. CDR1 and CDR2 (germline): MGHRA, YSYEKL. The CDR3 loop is CASSQDYTGGQPQHF. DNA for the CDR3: TGCGCCAGCAGCCAAGATTACACAGGAGGGCAGCCCCAGCATTTT.

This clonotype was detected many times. CDR3 amino acids: CASSLGDGRTGNTIYF. In nucleotides, the CDR3 is TGTGCCAGCAGCTTAGGCGATGGACGGACAGGAAACACCATATATTTT. The chain uses TRBV7-9 and TRBJ1-3; maybe TRBD1 (5 bases). This CDR3 has 16 amino acids. The V and J ends lost 1 base and 4 bases respectively, with 14 bases between them. The germline CDR1 and CDR2 sequences are SEHNR and FQNEAQ (reference sequence).

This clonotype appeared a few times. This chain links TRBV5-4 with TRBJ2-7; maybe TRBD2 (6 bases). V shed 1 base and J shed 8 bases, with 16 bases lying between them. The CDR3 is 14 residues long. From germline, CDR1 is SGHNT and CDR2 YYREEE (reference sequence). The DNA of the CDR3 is TGTGCCAGCAGCTTGAACCGTGCGGGGATCAAGCAGTACTTC. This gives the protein CASSLNRAGIKQYF.

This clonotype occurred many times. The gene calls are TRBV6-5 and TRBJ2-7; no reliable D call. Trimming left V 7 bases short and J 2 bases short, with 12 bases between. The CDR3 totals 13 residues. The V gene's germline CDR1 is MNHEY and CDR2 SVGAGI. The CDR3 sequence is CASIGGSTYEQYF. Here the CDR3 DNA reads TGTGCCAGCATCGGCGGCAGTACCTACGAGCAGTACTTC.

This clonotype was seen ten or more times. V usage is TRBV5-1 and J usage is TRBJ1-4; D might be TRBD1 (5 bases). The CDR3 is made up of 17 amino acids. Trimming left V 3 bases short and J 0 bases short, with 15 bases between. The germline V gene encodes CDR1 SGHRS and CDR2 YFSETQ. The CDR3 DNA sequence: TGCGCCAGCAGCTGGGCGGGGACGGCTGCAACTAATGAAAAACTGTTTTTT. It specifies CASSWAGTAATNEKLFF.

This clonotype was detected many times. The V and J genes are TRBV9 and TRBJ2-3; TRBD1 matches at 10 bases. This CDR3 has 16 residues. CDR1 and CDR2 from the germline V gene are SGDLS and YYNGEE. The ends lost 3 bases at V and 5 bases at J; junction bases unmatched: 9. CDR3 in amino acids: CASSETGGDLIDTQYF. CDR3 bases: TGTGCCAGCAGCGAGACAGGGGGCGATTTGATAGATACGCAGTATTTT.

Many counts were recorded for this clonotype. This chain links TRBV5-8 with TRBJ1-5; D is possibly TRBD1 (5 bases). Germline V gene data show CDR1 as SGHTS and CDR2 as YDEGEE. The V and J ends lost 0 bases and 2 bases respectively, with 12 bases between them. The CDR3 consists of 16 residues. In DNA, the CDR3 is TGTGCCAGCAGCTTGGGTCTGGAAGGGGGCAATCAGCCCCAGCATTTT. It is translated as CASSLGLEGGNQPQHF.

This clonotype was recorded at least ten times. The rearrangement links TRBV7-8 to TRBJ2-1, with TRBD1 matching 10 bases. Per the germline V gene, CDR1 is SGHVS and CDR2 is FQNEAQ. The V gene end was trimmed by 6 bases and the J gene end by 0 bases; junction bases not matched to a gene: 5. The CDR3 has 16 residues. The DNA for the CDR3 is TGTGCCAGCAGGCGTTGGACAGGGGGCTCCTACAATGAGCAGTTCTTC. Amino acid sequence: CASRRWTGGSYNEQFF. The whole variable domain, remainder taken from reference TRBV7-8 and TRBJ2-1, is GAGVSQSPRYKVAKRGQDVALRCDPISGHVSLFWYQQALGQGPEFLTYFQNEAQLDKSGLPSDRFFAERPEGSVSTLKIQRTQQEDSAVYLCASRRWTGGSYNEQFFGPGTRLTVL.

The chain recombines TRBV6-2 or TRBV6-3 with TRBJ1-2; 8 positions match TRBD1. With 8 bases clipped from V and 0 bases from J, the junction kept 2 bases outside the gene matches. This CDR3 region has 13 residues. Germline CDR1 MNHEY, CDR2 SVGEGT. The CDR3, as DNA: TGTGCCAGCGGGACAGGCGCTAACTATGGCTACACCTTC. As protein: CASGTGANYGYTF.

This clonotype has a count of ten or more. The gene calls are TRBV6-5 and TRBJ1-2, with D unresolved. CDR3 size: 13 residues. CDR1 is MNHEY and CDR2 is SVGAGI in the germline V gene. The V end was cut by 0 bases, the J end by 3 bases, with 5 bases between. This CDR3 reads CASSYSADYGYTF. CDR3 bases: TGTGCCAGCAGTTACTCGGCAGACTATGGCTACACCTTC.

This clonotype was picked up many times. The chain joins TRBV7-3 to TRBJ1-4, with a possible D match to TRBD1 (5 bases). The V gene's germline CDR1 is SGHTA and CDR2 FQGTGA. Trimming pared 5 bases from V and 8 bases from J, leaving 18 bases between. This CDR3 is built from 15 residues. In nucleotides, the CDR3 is TGTGCCAGCAGCCCGTCGGGGGGAGACCCGGAAAAACTGTTTTTT. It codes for CASSPSGGDPEKLFF.

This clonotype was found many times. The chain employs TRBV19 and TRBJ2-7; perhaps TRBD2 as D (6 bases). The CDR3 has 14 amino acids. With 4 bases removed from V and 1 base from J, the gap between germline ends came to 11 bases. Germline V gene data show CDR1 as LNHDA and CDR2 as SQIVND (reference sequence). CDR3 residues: CASSTGTSSYEQYF. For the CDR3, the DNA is TGTGCCAGTAGTACAGGGACTTCTTCCTACGAGCAGTACTTC. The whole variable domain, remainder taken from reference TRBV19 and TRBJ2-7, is DGGITQSPKYLFRKEGQNVTLSCEQNLNHDAMYWYRQDPGQGLRLIYYSQIVNDFQKGDIAEGYSVSREKKESFPLTVTSAQKNPTAFYLCASSTGTSSYEQYFGPGTRLTVT.

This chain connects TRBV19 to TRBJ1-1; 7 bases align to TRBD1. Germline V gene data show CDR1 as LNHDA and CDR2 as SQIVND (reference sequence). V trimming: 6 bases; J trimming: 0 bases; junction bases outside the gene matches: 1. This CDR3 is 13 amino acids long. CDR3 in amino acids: CASRGQLNTEAFF. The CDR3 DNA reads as TGTGCCAGTAGGGGACAGTTGAACACTGAAGCTTTCTTT.

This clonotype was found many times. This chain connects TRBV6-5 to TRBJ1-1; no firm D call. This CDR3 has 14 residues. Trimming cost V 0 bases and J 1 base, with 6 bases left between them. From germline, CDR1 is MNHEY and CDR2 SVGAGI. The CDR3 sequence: CASSYSRGNTEAFF. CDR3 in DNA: TGTGCCAGCAGTTACTCCCGAGGGAACACTGAAGCTTTCTTT.

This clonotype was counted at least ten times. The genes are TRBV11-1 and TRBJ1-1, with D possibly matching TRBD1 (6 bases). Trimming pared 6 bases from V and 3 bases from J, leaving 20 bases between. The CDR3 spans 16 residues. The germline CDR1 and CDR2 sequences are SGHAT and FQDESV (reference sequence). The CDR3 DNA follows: TGTGCCAGCAGTTATATACGGGGGCAGGGGTACACTGAAGCTTTCTTT. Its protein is CASSYIRGQGYTEAFF. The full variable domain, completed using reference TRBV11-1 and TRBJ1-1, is EAEVAQSPRYKITEKSQAVAFWCDPISGHATLYWYRQILGQGPELLVQFQDESVVDDSQLPKDRFSAERLKGVDSTLKIQPAELGDSAMYLCASSYIRGQGYTEAFFGQGTRLTVV.

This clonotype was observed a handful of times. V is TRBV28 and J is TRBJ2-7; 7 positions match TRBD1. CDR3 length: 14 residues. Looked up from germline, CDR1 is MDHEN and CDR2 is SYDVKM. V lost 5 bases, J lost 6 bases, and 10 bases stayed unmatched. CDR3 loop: CASSTGTALIEQYF. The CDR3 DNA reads TGTGCCAGCAGTACCGGGACAGCCCTGATCGAGCAGTACTTC.

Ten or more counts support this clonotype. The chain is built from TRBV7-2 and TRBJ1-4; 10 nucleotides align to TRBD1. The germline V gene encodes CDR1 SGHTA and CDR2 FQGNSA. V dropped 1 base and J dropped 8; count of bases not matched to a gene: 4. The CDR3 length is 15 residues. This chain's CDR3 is CASSLGTGGREKLFF. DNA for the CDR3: TGTGCCAGCAGCTTAGGGACAGGGGGTCGCGAAAAACTGTTTTTT.

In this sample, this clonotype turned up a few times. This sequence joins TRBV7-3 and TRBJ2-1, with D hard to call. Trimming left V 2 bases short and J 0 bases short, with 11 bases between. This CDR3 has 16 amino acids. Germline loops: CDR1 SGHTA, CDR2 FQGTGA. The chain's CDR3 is CASSLSTGSSYNEQFF. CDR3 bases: TGTGCCAGCAGCTTATCGACTGGAAGCTCCTACAATGAGCAGTTCTTC.